Following are 7 T cell receptor beta chains from one sample sequenced in a study of control samples from healthy donors and cancer patients. Clones were read by immunoSEQ multiplex PCR, and TCRdb kept only the in-frame ones, dropping some. The data contain 100,000 to 150,000 clones, approximately 87% of them singletons. Sequenced sample: blood. The receptor source for this set is a man aged 30 to 45 in good health.

The chain joins TRBV9 to TRBJ1-1; 10 nucleotides agree with TRBD1. Looked up from germline, CDR1 is SGDLS and CDR2 is YYNGEE. The CDR3 has 14 amino acids. With V trimmed by 3 bases and J by 10 bases, 9 bases remained unmatched. The CDR3 loop is CASSGRGQGYRAFF. DNA for the CDR3: TGTGCCAGCAGCGGGCGGGGACAGGGGTACCGAGCTTTCTTT.

The chain uses TRBV9 and TRBJ2-7; tentatively, D is TRBD1 or TRBD2 (6 bases each). The ends were cut back, 4 bases at V and 2 bases at J, with 16 bases in the middle. This CDR3 has 15 residues. CDR1 and CDR2 from the germline V gene are SGDLS and YYNGEE. CDR3 in DNA: TGTGCCAGCAGCCAGGAGGGGGGCGCAACCTACGAGCAGTACGTC. Its translation is CASSQEGGATYEQYV.

The CDR3 sequence: CASSQEVTREANTIYF. CDR3 DNA sequence: TGTGCCAGCAGCCAAGAGGTAACCAGGGAGGCAAACACCATATATTTT. This rearrangement joins TRBV4-2 to TRBJ1-3; D is possibly TRBD1 (5 bases). Germline CDR1 and CDR2: LGHNA and YNFKEQ. The CDR3 consists of 16 residues. The germline V and J ends were trimmed by 0 bases and 6 bases, with 15 bases remaining between them.

This rearrangement joins TRBV24-1 to TRBJ2-1; 9 nucleotides agree with TRBD1. J gave up 8 bases and V 3 bases, and 10 bases lay outside the gene matches. Germline CDR1 is KGHDR and CDR2 is SFDVKD. The CDR3 totals 16 residues. CDR3 protein: CATSDPGTGPRDEQFF. CDR3 nucleotide sequence: TGTGCCACCAGTGATCCCGGGACAGGGCCCCGGGATGAGCAGTTCTTC.

This chain uses TRBV5-1 with TRBJ1-5; 7 positions agree with TRBD1. Germline values: CDR1 SGHRS, CDR2 YFSETQ. With 3 bases clipped from V and 4 bases from J, the junction kept 7 bases outside the gene matches. CDR3 length equals 15 residues. CDR3 DNA sequence: TGCGCCAGCAGCTCAGATGGACAGGCAAATCAGCCCCAGCATTTT. Amino acid sequence: CASSSDGQANQPQHF.

The J gene is TRBJ2-7, the V gene TRBV24-1; D is perhaps TRBD1 or TRBD2 (6 bases each). Deletions cut 3 bases from V and 2 bases from J, with 10 bases between. CDR1 KGHDR and CDR2 SFDVKD come from the germline V gene. The CDR3 is made up of 14 amino acids. CDR3 DNA: TGTGCCACCAGTGATGGGGGGCGAGCCTACGAGCAGTACTTC. It specifies CATSDGGRAYEQYF.

The chain recombines TRBV30 with TRBJ1-4; D not resolved. V was clipped by 1 base and J by 3 bases, with 6 bases between them. The germline gives CDR1 GTSNPN, CDR2 SVGIG (reference sequence). The CDR3 covers 13 residues. CDR3 residues: CAWSGVSNEKLFF. CDR3 DNA sequence: TGTGCCTGGAGTGGGGTGTCTAATGAAAAACTGTTTTTT. The full variable domain, in which reference TRBV30 and TRBJ1-4 provide the parts outside the CDR3, is SQTIHQWPATLVQPVGSPLSLECTVEGTSNPNLYWYRQAAGRGLQLLFYSVGIGQISSEVPQNLSASRPQDRQFILSSKKLLLSDSGFYLCAWSGVSNEKLFFGSGTQLSVL.